This T cell receptor beta chain was identified in a study of graft-versus-host responses after intestinal transplantation. Study summary: Recipients received multivisceral, liver-intestinal, or isolated intestinal transplants. For two to three years after anti-thymocyte globulin induction, all recipients took tacrolimus and steroids.

TCRdb keeps only in-frame clones here, not all; method: immunoSEQ multiplex PCR. The data show over 100,000 clones, less than 90% seen once. Germline V gene data show CDR1 as MNHNY and CDR2 as SVGAGI (reference sequence). With V trimmed by 0 bases and J by 6 bases, 1 base remained unmatched. The CDR3 spans 14 residues. Worth noting for this clone: Antigen: not known.

General study results and limits: High graft-versus-host to host-versus-graft clonal ratios were found in allografts of patients who had graft-donor T cell macrochimerism. Marrow from the recipient contained GvH clones, some of which had appeared first in ileum or blood.

This rearrangement joins TRBV6-6 to TRBJ2-7, with 11 positions matching TRBD2. The material was unstimulated CD4+ T cells sorted from spleen or lymph node cells, obtained before intestinal transplant. The receptor comes from a human donor who received an intestinal transplant. The CDR3 DNA sequence: TGTGCCAGCAGTTACTCGACTAGCGGGATCGAGCAGTACTTC. Translating gives CASSYSTSGIEQYF.